The 7 T cell receptor beta chains reported below all come from one sample, sequenced in a study of radiotherapy plus CTLA-4 blockade in lung cancer. Clones were sequenced by immunoSEQ multiplex PCR, and TCRdb holds only the in-frame ones, with some missing. Of tens of thousands of clones in the sample, 65% to 80% were seen once. The specimen was peripheral blood, collected from a patient treated with radiotherapy plus ipilimumab. Receptors were obtained from a human donor with non-small cell lung cancer who had a complete response to radiotherapy plus ipilimumab.

This clone has a handful of counts. The chain employs TRBV19 and TRBJ1-2; unclear D gene. The CDR3 runs 12 residues. V was trimmed by 7 bases and J by 6 bases, leaving 12 bases between them. Germline loops: CDR1 LNHDA, CDR2 SQIVND (reference sequence). Here the CDR3 reads CASTTVRDGYTF. In nucleotides, the CDR3 is TGTGCCAGTACTACTGTGAGGGATGGCTACACCTTC.

CDR3 in amino acids: CASSLDRGSNQPQHF. CDR3 nucleotides: TGTGCCAGCAGCTTAGACAGGGGAAGCAATCAGCCCCAGCATTTT. The chain employs TRBV11-2 and TRBJ1-5; TRBD1 might be the D (6 bases). This CDR3 contains 15 residues. V lost 0 bases to trimming and J lost 1 base, with 7 bases between them. Germline assignment: CDR1 SGHAT and CDR2 FQNNGV.

The chain employs TRBV10-3 and TRBJ1-2, with D possibly matching TRBD1 (6 bases). The CDR3 length is 13 residues. Germline V CDR1 and CDR2: ENHRY, SYGVKD. V dropped 2 bases and J dropped 8 bases, with 12 bases sitting between them. The CDR3 spells CAISETGGVGYTF. CDR3 DNA sequence: TGTGCCATCAGTGAGACCGGGGGCGTCGGCTACACCTTC.

This chain joins TRBV19 and TRBJ2-2; no clear D. Germline assignment: CDR1 LNHDA and CDR2 SQIVND (reference sequence). The V gene lost 7 bases and the J gene lost 2 bases, with 17 bases spanning the gap. CDR3 length equals 16 residues. The CDR3 is CASKIGPQINTGELFF. CDR3 DNA: TGTGCCAGTAAGATCGGGCCACAGATTAACACCGGGGAGCTGTTTTTT.

The chain couples TRBV27 to TRBJ2-3; possibly TRBD1 for D (5 bases). The germline gives CDR1 MNHEY, CDR2 SMNVEV (reference sequence). The CDR3 loop spans 17 amino acids. V was cut by 3 bases and J by 1 base, with 17 bases left in between. The CDR3 reads CASSFDGQGMGTDTQYF. DNA of the CDR3: TGTGCCAGCAGTTTTGACGGGCAGGGCATGGGCACAGATACGCAGTATTTT.

J is TRBJ2-1 and V is TRBV4-3, with D perhaps matching TRBD2 (6 bases). Trimming stripped 1 base from V and 9 bases from J, with 13 bases between. Germline V gene sequence: CDR1 LGHNA, CDR2 YSLEER. The CDR3 extends over 14 amino acids. Written as DNA, the CDR3 is TGCGCCAGCAGCCAAGTAACGCGGGGCGGTGAGCAGTTCTTC. Protein product: CASSQVTRGGEQFF.

The J gene is TRBJ2-7, the V gene TRBV14, with 9 bases fitting TRBD1. Germline V gives CDR1 SGHDN, CDR2 FVKESK. The CDR3 totals 16 residues. Germline trimming cut 2 bases from V and 2 bases from J; bases unmatched to any gene: 7. The CDR3 coding sequence is TGTGCCAGCAGCCAAAAAACCGGGACAGGGCCCTACGAGCAGTACTTC. Protein product: CASSQKTGTGPYEQYF.